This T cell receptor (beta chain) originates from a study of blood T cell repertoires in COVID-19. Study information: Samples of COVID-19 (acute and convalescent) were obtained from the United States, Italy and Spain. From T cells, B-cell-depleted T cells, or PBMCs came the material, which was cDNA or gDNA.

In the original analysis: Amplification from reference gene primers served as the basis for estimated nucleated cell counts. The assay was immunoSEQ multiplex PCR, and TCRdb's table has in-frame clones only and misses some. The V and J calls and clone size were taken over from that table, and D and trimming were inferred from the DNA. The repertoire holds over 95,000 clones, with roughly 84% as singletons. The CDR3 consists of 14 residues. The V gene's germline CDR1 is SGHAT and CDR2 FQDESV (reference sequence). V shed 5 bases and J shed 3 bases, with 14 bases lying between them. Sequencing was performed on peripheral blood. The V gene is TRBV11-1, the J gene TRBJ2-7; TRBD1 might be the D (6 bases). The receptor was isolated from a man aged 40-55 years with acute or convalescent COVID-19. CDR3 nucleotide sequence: TGTGCCAGCAGCCCAAGCTTGGACAGCTACGAGCAGTACTTC. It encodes CASSPSLDSYEQYF.